This TCR beta chain is drawn from a study of blood T cell repertoires in COVID-19 (dated by TCRdb to 2020 to 2022). About the full investigation: The collaborator samples originated in the United States, Italy and Spain and spanned the acute and convalescent phases of COVID-19. Sample metadata almost always included a de-identified subject ID, COVID-19 status, age in years and sex. The samples were drawn from two sources: the first 160 participants of the ongoing ImmuneRACE study, and 1,254 subjects contributed by 6 global collaborators. Where available, HLA class I and class II types were obtained from metadata supplied by the sample provider rather than from assay-based typing. The material from the prospective study consisted of cDNA or gDNA derived from T cells, B-cell-depleted T cells, or PBMCs. Deeply sampled blood TCRbeta repertoires from subjects exposed to, actively infected with, or recovered from COVID-19 were included in the dataset. A freely available public database, intended as a resource for researchers studying the immune response to SARS-CoV-2, is where the repertoires were released. Beyond this particular receptor, the publication reports: Clinical and demographic metadata were provided uncurated, with the amount varying by source and participant.

Each collaborating institution followed its own protocols to collect whole blood in K2EDTA tubes. For TCRbeta analysis, collaborators shipped samples as frozen whole blood, isolated PBMCs, or DNA extracted from either of those sample types. TCRbeta CDR3 regions were amplified from genomic DNA using the immunoSEQ Assay, a bias-controlled multiplex PCR. The source study handled its data this way. The number of nucleated cells in each sample was estimated by amplification of reference gene primers within the assay. To quantify the absolute abundance of each unique TCRbeta CDR3 rearrangement, sequence reads were collapsed and filtered. For each sample, productive Simpson clonality was calculated by taking the square root of Simpson's diversity index across productive rearrangements. Entries here come from immuneACCESS through TCRdb and include only in-frame sequences with V and J called. Some clones fail to appear in such tables; in the studies checked, an unresolved V gene covers under half of the shortfall, and the cause of the remainder is unknown. The DNA was the basis for D and trimming; V, J and clone size are from that table. The sample table shows about 240,000 clones, and roughly 86% are seen once. Around an eighth of the sample goes to the ten largest clones.

Notes on this clone: This receptor's antigen is unknown. Within one base of it there is no much larger clone, and no base qualities were kept.

The CDR3, from cysteine to phenylalanine, totals 15 residues. The sequence is cut down to CDR3 DNA, 45 bases in frame from base 1. V is pared back by 3 bases and J by 0 bases, with 8 bases lying between the germline termini. As encoded in the germline V gene (reference sequence), CDR1 is MNHEY while CDR2 is SMNVEV. The sequence derives from a man aged 80 or over with acute or convalescent COVID-19. The sequenced sample consisted of peripheral blood. Here the chain combines TRBV27 and TRBJ2-2; possibly the D gene is TRBD1, per 5 matching bases. The CDR3 loop reads CASSLRQTNTGELFF. At the DNA level, the sequence is TGTGCCAGCAGTTTGAGACAGACGAACACCGGGGAGCTGTTTTTT.